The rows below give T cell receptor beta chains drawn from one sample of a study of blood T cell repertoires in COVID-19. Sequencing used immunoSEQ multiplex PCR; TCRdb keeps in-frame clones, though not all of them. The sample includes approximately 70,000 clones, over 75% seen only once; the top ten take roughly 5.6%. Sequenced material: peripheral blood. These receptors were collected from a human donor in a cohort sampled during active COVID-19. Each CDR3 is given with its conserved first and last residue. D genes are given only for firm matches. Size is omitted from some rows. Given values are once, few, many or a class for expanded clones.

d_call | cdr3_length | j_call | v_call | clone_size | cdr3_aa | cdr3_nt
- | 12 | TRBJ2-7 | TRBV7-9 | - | CASGSGIDEQYF | TGTGCCAGCGGCTCAGGGATCGACGAGCAGTACTTC
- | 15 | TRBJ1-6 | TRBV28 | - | CASSFTGLGNSPLHF | TGTGCCAGCAGTTTTACCGGACTAGGGAATTCACCCCTCCACTTT
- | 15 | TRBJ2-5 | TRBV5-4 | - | CASSLEGGPGETQYF | TGTGCCAGCAGCTTGGAGGGGGGGCCGGGAGAGACCCAGTACTTC
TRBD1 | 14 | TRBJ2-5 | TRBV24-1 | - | CATSDSDRGETQYF | TGTGCCACCAGTGATTCCGACAGGGGAGAGACCCAGTACTTC
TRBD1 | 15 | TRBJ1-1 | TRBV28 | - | CASSFGQGGATEAFF | TGTGCCAGCAGTTTTGGACAGGGGGGGGCCACTGAAGCTTTCTTT
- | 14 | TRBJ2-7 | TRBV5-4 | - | CASSSREPAYEQYF | TGTGCCAGCAGCTCCCGGGAGCCAGCCTACGAGCAGTACTTC
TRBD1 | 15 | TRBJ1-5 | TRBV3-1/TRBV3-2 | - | CASSQDRDSNQPQHF | TGTGCCAGCAGCCAGGACAGGGATAGCAATCAGCCCCAGCATTTT
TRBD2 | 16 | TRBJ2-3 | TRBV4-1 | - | CASSQDGRGGTDTQYF | TGCGCCAGCAGCCAAGATGGGCGGGGGGGCACAGATACGCAGTATTTT
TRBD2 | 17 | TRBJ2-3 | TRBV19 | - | CASSILTSTSSTDTQYF | TGTGCCAGTAGTATTCTGACTAGCACCTCTAGCACAGATACGCAGTATTTT
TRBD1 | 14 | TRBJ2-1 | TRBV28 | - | CASRGTGALGEQFF | TGTGCCAGCAGGGGTACAGGGGCCCTCGGTGAGCAGTTCTTC
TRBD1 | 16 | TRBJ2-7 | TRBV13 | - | CASSLRPRQGAYEQYF | TGTGCCAGCAGCTTAAGGCCGAGACAGGGGGCTTACGAGCAGTACTTC
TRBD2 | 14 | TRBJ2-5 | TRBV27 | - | CASSERGPEETQYF | TGTGCCAGCAGCGAGCGGGGACCAGAAGAGACCCAGTACTTC
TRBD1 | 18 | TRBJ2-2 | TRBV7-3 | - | CASSLAKTGTANTGELFF | TGTGCCAGCAGCTTAGCCAAAACAGGGACAGCGAACACCGGGGAGCTGTTTTTT
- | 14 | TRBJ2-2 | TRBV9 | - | CASSVVANTGELFF | TGTGCCAGCAGCGTAGTAGCGAACACCGGGGAGCTGTTTTTT
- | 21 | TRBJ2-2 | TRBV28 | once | CASSSRMGGSYLDQNTGELFF | TGTGCCAGCAGTTCCCGGATGGGGGGATCCTACCTTGATCAAAACACCGGGGAGCTGTTTTTT
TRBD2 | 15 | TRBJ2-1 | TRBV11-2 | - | CASSSETSLRGGQFF | TGTGCCAGCAGCTCAGAGACTAGCCTGAGAGGTGGGCAGTTCTTC
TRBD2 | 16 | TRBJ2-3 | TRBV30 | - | CAWSVKGRGNTDTQYF | TGTGCCTGGAGTGTAAAGGGGAGGGGAAACACAGATACGCAGTATTTT
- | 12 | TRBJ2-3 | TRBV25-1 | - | CATREPMDTQYF | TGTGCCACCCGGGAGCCCATGGATACGCAGTATTTT
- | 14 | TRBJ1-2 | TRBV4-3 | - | CASSQDRGVGGYTF | TGCGCCAGCAGCCAAGATCGGGGGGTCGGTGGCTACACCTTC
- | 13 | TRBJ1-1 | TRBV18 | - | CASSSAGGPEAFF | TGTGCCAGCTCATCAGCCGGGGGGCCTGAAGCTTTCTTT
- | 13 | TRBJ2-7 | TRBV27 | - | CASSPGLPYEQYF | TGTGCCAGCAGCCCGGGACTTCCTTACGAGCAGTACTTC
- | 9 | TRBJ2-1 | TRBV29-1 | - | CSVSNEQFF | TGCAGCGTGAGCAATGAGCAGTTCTTC
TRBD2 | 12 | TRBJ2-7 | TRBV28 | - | CASNSGGTAQYF | TGTGCCAGCAATAGCGGGGGTACCGCGCAGTACTTC
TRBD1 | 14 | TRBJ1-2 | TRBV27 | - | CASKISTGIYGYTF | TGTGCCAGCAAGATATCGACAGGGATTTATGGCTACACCTTC
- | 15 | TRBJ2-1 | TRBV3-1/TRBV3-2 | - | CASSQDVGSQGEQFF | TGTGCCAGCAGCCAAGATGTTGGTAGCCAGGGTGAGCAGTTCTTC
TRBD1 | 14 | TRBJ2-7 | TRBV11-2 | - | CASSPRTGNYEQYF | TGTGCCAGCAGCCCTCGGACAGGGAACTACGAGCAGTACTTC
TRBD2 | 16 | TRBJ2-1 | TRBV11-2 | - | CASSLGAGNSYNEQFF | TGTGCCAGCAGCTTAGGAGCGGGGAACTCCTACAATGAGCAGTTCTTC
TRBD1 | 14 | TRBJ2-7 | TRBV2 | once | CASGGTGSLDEQYF | TGTGCCAGTGGGGGGACAGGGAGTTTGGACGAGCAGTACTTC
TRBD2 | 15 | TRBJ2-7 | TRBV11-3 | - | CASSLLAGDNYEQYF | TGTGCCAGCAGCTTACTAGCGGGGGACAACTACGAGCAGTACTTC
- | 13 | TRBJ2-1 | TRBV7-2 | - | CASSFQGSHEQFF | TGTGCCAGCAGCTTCCAGGGGAGCCATGAGCAGTTCTTC
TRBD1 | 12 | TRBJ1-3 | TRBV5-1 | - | CASSLGQGAIYF | TGCGCCAGCAGCTTAGGACAGGGAGCCATATATTTT
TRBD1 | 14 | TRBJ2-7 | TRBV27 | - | CASSSTGVKREQYF | TGTGCCAGCAGTTCCACAGGGGTTAAGCGCGAGCAGTACTTC
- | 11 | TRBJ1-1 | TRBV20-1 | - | CSAPGQKEAFF | TGCAGTGCTCCCGGACAAAAGGAGGCTTTCTTT
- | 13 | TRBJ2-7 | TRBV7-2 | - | CASSLPQVNEQYF | TGTGCCAGCAGCTTACCACAGGTTAACGAGCAGTACTTC
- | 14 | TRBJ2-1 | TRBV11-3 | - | CASSLVRGRGEQFF | TGTGCCAGCAGCTTAGTGCGGGGCCGCGGTGAGCAGTTCTTC
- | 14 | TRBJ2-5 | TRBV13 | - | CASSLGGGQETQYF | TGTGCCAGCAGCTTAGGAGGGGGCCAAGAGACCCAGTACTTC
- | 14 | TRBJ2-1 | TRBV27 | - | CASTSRSSYNEQFF | TGTGCCAGCACTTCTAGGTCGTCCTACAATGAGCAGTTCTTC
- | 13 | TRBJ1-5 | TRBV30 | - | CAWRGNRNQPQHF | TGTGCCTGGAGGGGGAACAGGAATCAGCCCCAGCATTTT
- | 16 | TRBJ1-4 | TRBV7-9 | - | CASSSSQPGTNEKLFF | TGTGCCAGCAGCTCTTCTCAACCAGGGACTAATGAAAAACTGTTTTTT
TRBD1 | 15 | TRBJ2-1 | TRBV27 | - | CASSLGYRGHNEQFF | TGTGCCAGCAGTTTAGGGTACAGGGGCCACAATGAGCAGTTCTTC
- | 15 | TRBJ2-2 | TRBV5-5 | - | CASSFSPLNTGELFF | TGTGCCAGCAGCTTTAGCCCTTTGAACACCGGGGAGCTGTTTTTT